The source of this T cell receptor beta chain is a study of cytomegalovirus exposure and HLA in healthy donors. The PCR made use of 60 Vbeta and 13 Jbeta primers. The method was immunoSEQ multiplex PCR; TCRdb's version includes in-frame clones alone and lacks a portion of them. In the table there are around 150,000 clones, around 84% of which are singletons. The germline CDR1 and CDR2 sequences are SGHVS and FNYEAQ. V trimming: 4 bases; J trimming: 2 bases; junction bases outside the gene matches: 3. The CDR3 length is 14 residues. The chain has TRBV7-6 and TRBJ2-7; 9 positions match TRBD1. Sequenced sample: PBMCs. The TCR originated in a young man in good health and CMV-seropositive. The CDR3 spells CASSSGQGTYEQYF. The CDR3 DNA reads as TGTGCCAGCAGCTCGGGACAGGGAACCTACGAGCAGTACTTC. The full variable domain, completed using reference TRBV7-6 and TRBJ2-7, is GAGVSQSPRYKVTKRGQDVALRCDPISGHVSLYWYRQALGQGPEFLTYFNYEAQQDKSGLPNDRFSAERPEGSISTLTIQRTEQRDSAMYRCASSSGQGTYEQYFGPGTRLTVT.